The 10 T cell receptor beta chains below were found in one sample sequenced in a study of T cell responses to AZD1222 COVID-19 vaccine. TCRdb's table, derived via immunoSEQ multiplex PCR, lists solely in-frame clones and lacks some. The sample lists around 200,000 clones, approximately 92% occurring once. Sequenced material: peripheral blood, taken 28 days after the second dose of the MenACWY control vaccine. Receptor source: an adult who received the MenACWY meningococcal vaccine as a control.

The rearrangement links TRBV7-6 to TRBJ2-2; 9 bases match TRBD1. Trimming at V came to 4 bases and at J to 6 bases, leaving 9 bases not matched to a gene. Per germline, CDR1 SGHVS and CDR2 FNYEAQ. The CDR3 is made up of 16 amino acids. The CDR3 sequence is CASSSNRGRIPGELFF. In DNA, the CDR3 is TGTGCCAGCAGCTCTAACAGGGGGCGAATACCCGGGGAGCTGTTTTTT.

This chain uses TRBV12-3 or TRBV12-4 with TRBJ1-2; D is perhaps TRBD1 (6 bases). Trimming pared 5 bases from V and 7 bases from J, leaving 14 bases between. This CDR3 spans 13 amino acids. The CDR3 sequence is CASSLNRVGGYTF. CDR3 DNA sequence: TGTGCCAGCAGTCTTAACAGGGTCGGTGGCTACACCTTC.

The chain links TRBV27 to TRBJ2-6; 7 bases fit TRBD1. V trimming: 4 bases; J trimming: 0 bases; junction bases outside the gene matches: 9. CDR3 length: 18 residues. The germline V gene has CDR1 MNHEY and CDR2 SMNVEV (reference sequence). The CDR3 bases are TGTGCCAGCAGTTCGGACAGGCCCGTGGTCTCTGGGGCCAACGTCCTGACTTTC. Translating it yields CASSSDRPVVSGANVLTF.

The chain recombines TRBV3-1 (or the pseudogene TRBV3-2) with TRBJ1-5; a weak D match, TRBD1 (5 bases). Germline CDR1 reads LGHDT; CDR2 reads YNNKEL (reference sequence). Trimming pared 4 bases from V and 4 bases from J, leaving 11 bases between. The CDR3 sequence is 14 residues long. The CDR3 sequence is CASSPGRINQPQHF. The CDR3 nucleotides are TGTGCCAGCAGCCCGGGACGGATTAATCAGCCCCAGCATTTT.

This clone was detected once. This chain uses TRBV4-3 with TRBJ1-6; D uncertain. The CDR3 length is 17 residues. Trimming left V 0 bases short and J 0 bases short, with 9 bases between. CDR1 is LGHNA and CDR2 is YSLEER in the germline V gene. The DNA for the CDR3 is TGCGCCAGCAGCCAAGACGCACACAGCTCCTATAATTCACCCCTCCACTTT. Translation: CASSQDAHSSYNSPLHF.

This clone was observed a single time. The chain combines TRBV4-1 with TRBJ2-5, with 8 bases fitting TRBD2. This CDR3 region has 15 residues. CDR1 and CDR2 (germline): MGHRA, YSYEKL. The ends lost 3 bases at V and 3 bases at J; junction bases unmatched: 6. The CDR3 loop reads CASSHPAGGKETQYF. CDR3 nucleotide sequence: TGCGCCAGCAGCCATCCGGCGGGGGGTAAAGAGACCCAGTACTTC.

This rearrangement joins TRBV7-2 to TRBJ1-6, with a tentative D call TRBD1 (5 bases). V was shortened by 5 bases and J by 4 bases, with 9 bases between the two germline ends. Germline V gene lookup returns CDR1 SGHTA and CDR2 FQGNSA. The CDR3 spans 14 residues. CDR3 nucleotide sequence: TGTGCCAGCAGCCCGGGACGGTATAATTCACCCCTCCACTTT. This codes for CASSPGRYNSPLHF.

The sample holds a few counts of this clone. This chain connects TRBV4-2 to TRBJ1-5; D is undetermined. CDR3 length equals 17 residues. The germline CDR1 and CDR2 sequences are LGHNA and YNFKEQ. The V gene lost 4 bases and the J gene lost 3 bases, with 19 bases spanning the gap. The CDR3 loop reads CASSLRGNRGYNQPQHF. The CDR3 DNA follows: TGTGCCAGCAGCCTGAGAGGGAATCGAGGGTACAATCAGCCCCAGCATTTT.

The chain couples TRBV5-1 to TRBJ2-1, with a possible D match to TRBD1 (5 bases). Germline V gives CDR1 SGHRS, CDR2 YFSETQ. V lost 0 bases to trimming and J lost 10 bases, with 14 bases between them. This CDR3 is built from 14 residues. The CDR3 loop reads CASSLEQGGREQFF. CDR3 nucleotides: TGCGCCAGCAGCTTGGAGCAGGGCGGCCGGGAGCAGTTCTTC.

The genes are TRBV2 and TRBJ2-7; D is possibly TRBD1 (6 bases). From germline, CDR1 is SNHLY and CDR2 FYNNEI. This CDR3 comprises 14 residues. Trimming left V 2 bases short and J 2 bases short, with 10 bases between. The CDR3 nucleotides are TGTGCCAGCAGTGAATCGGACAGTGCCTACGAGCAGTACTTC. Translated, it gives CASSESDSAYEQYF.